The source of this T cell receptor beta chain is a study of CD8 T cells in Susac syndrome. In the study overall: Patients with Susac syndrome had blood drawn and were at that point therapy-naive, on corticosteroids, or on intravenous immunoglobulin alone.

This clonotype has just one count. Its antigen is still unknown. TEMRA cells were FACS-enriched, while CD8+ and CD4+ T cells were negatively isolated. cDNA came from around 0.54 to 1 ug RNA primed by random hexamers. MiXCR, run by TCRdb on the immunoSEQ multiplex PCR reads, gives a single entry per CDR3 protein. The data hold under 200,000 distinct CDR3 sequences, with around 95% observed a single time. Study-wide results and limits: The CD4+ T cell repertoires that were profiled in Susac syndrome showed no clonal expansion.

CDR1 and CDR2 from the germline V gene are DFQATT and SNEGSKA (reference sequence). V was pared by 6 bases and J by 4 bases, with 12 bases between. This CDR3 has 12 amino acids. The clonotype was recovered from a human donor with Susac syndrome. The sequencing input was CD4+ T cells from PBMCs. The chain is built from TRBV20-1 and TRBJ1-1; D is ambiguous. The CDR3 DNA sequence: TGCAGTGCAATAAAGTGGTTCACTGAAGCTTTCTTT. Its protein product is CSAIKWFTEAFF.